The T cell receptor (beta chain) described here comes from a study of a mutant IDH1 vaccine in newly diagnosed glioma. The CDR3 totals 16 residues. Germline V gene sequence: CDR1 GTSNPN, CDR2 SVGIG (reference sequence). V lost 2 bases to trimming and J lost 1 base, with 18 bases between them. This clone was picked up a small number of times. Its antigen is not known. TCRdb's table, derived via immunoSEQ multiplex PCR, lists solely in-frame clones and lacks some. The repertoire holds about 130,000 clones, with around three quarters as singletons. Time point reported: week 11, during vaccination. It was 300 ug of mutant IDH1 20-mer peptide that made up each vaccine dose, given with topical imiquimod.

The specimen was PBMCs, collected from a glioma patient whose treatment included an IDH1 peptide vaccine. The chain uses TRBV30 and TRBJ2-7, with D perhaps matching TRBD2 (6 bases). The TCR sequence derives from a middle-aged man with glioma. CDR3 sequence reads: CAWSTPTSGLSYEQYF. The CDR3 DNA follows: TGTGCCTGGAGTACCCCAACGAGCGGGCTGTCCTACGAGCAGTACTTC.